This T cell receptor (beta chain) stems from a study of chemoradiotherapy in HPV16-positive cancers. Overall study: Candidate HPV-specific T-cell clones and common TCR motifs came from functional assays in two HPV16-positive patients. The study's findings and limits: Functional assays defining HPV-specific T cells used only two HPV16-positive patients. Candidate HPV-specific clones and E7-related TCR motifs grew in tumor during treatment. In HPV16-positive patients, HPV-responsive T-cell expansion tracked better recurrence-free survival.

To note about this clone: Its antigen is not identified.

CDR1 is SGHAT, CDR2 FQNNGV, per germline. This CDR3 spans 17 amino acids. After removal of 5 bases from V and 0 bases from J, the junction contained 10 bases not matched to a gene. Produced via immunoSEQ multiplex PCR; TCRdb's table is partial and in-frame only. The data hold fewer than 40,000 clones, with around 76% observed a single time. V and J are TRBV11-2 and TRBJ2-1; 7 nucleotides match TRBD1. This clonotype was sampled from a human donor with HPV-associated anogenital cancer. The material sequenced was blood, taken from a patient who underwent chemoradiotherapy. CDR3 residues: CASSANPGGSSYNEQFF. In DNA form, the CDR3 reads TGTGCCAGCAGCGCAAACCCAGGGGGTTCCTCCTACAATGAGCAGTTCTTC.